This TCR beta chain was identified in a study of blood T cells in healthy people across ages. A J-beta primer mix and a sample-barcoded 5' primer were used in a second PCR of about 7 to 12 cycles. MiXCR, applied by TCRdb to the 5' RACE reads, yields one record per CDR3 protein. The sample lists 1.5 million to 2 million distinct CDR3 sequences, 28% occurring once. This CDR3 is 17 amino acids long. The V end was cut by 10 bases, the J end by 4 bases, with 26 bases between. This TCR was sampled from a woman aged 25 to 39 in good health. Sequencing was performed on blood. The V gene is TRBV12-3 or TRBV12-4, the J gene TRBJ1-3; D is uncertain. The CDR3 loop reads CAIRLGRPSPSGNTIYF. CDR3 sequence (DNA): TGTGCCATCCGCCTCGGACGGCCCTCTCCCTCAGGAAACACCATATATTTT.